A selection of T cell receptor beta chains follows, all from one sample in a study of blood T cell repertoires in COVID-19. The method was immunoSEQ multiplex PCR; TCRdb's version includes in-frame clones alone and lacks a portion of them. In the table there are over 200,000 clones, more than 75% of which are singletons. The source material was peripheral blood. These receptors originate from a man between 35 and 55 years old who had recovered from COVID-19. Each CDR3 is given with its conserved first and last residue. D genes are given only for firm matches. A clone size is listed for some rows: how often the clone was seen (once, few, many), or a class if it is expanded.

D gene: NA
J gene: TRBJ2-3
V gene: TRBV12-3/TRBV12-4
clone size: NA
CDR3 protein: CASSPPRDTQYF
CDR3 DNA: TGTGCCAGCAGTCCCCCCAGGGATACGCAGTATTTT

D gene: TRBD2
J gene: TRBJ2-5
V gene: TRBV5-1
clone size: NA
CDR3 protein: CASSLASASGRPAYQETQYF
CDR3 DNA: TGCGCCAGCAGCTTGGCCTCGGCTAGCGGGAGGCCAGCATACCAAGAGACCCAGTACTTC

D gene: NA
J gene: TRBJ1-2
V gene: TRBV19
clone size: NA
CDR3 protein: CASSIVSTFGRDGYTF
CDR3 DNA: TGTGCCAGTAGTATCGTTTCTACTTTCGGGAGGGATGGCTACACCTTC

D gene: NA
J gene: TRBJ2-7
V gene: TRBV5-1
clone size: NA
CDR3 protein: CASRDTIYEQYF
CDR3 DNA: TGCGCCAGCAGGGACACCATCTACGAGCAGTACTTC

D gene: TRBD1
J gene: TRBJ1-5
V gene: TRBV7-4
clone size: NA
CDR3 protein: CASSLGSGQGSYSNQPQHF
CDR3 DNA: TGTGCCAGCAGCTTAGGATCGGGACAGGGAAGTTATAGCAATCAGCCCCAGCATTTT

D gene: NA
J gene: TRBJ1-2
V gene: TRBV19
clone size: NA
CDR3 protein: CASRGGVTATYGYTF
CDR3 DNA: TGTGCCAGCCGGGGCGGGGTAACAGCGACCTATGGCTACACCTTC

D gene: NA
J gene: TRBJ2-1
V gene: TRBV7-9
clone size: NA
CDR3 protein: CASSQANLHNEQFF
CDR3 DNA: TGTGCCAGCAGCCAGGCTAATCTGCACAATGAGCAGTTCTTC

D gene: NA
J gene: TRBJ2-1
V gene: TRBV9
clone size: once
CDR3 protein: CASSPYSRRSYNEQFF
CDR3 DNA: TGTGCCAGCAGCCCGTATAGCCGGCGCTCCTACAATGAGCAGTTCTTC

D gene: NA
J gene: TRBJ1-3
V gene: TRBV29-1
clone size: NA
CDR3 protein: CSGAGVAGNTIYF
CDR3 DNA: TGCAGCGGCGCTGGAGTTGCAGGAAACACCATATATTTT

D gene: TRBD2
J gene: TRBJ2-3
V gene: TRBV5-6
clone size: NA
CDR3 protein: CASSLVSGRNTQYF
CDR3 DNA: TGTGCCAGCAGCTTGGTAAGCGGGAGGAATACGCAGTATTTT

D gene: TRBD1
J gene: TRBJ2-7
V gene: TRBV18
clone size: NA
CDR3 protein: CASSSDRSSYEQYF
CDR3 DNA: TGTGCCAGCTCATCGGACAGGAGCTCCTACGAGCAGTACTTC

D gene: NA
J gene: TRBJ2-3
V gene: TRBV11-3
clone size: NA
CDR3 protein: CASSSRNNQDTQYF
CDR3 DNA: TGTGCCAGCAGCTCAAGAAACAATCAGGATACGCAGTATTTT

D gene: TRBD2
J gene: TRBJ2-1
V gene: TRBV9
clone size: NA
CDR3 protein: CASSVQAGGYYEQFF
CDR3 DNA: TGTGCCAGCAGCGTACAGGCGGGAGGGTACTATGAGCAGTTCTTC

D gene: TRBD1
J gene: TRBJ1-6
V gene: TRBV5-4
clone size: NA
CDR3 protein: CASSPGTGQKNSPLHF
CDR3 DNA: TGTGCCAGCAGCCCGGGGACAGGGCAAAAGAATTCACCCCTCCACTTT

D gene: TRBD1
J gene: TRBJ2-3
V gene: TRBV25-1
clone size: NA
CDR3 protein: CASRDRDTDTQYF
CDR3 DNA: TGTGCCAGCCGGGACAGGGATACAGATACGCAGTATTTT

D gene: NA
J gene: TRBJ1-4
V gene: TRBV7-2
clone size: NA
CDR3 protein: CASSLAGSANEKLFF
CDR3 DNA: TGTGCCAGCAGCTTAGCCGGTTCGGCTAATGAAAAACTGTTTTTT

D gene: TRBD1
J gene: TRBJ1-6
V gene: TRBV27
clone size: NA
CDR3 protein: CASRTGNSPLHF
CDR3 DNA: TGTGCCAGTAGGACAGGGAATTCACCCCTCCACTTT

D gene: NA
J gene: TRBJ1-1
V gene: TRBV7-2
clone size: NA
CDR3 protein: CASRDKGVPEAFF
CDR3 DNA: TGTGCCAGCCGGGACAAGGGGGTCCCTGAAGCTTTCTTT

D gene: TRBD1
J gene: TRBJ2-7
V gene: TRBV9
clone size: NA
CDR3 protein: CASSVGTASYEQYF
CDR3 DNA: TGTGCCAGCAGCGTCGGGACAGCAAGCTACGAGCAGTACTTC

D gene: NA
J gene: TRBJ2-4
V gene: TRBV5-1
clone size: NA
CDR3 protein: CASSLGAGIAKNIQYF
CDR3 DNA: TGCGCCAGCAGCTTGGGAGCAGGAATAGCCAAAAACATTCAGTACTTC

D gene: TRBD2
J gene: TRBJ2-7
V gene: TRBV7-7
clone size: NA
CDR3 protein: CASSPQPTSENEQYF
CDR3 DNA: TGTGCCAGCAGCCCTCAACCGACTAGCGAAAACGAGCAGTACTTC

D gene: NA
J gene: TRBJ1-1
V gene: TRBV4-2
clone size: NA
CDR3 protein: CASSPGVDIMNTEAFF
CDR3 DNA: TGTGCCAGCAGCCCTGGGGTGGACATCATGAACACTGAAGCTTTCTTT

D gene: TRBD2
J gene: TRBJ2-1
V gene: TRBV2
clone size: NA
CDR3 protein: CASNSRASGRNEQFF
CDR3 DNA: TGTGCCAGCAACTCTAGGGCTAGCGGACGAAATGAGCAGTTCTTC

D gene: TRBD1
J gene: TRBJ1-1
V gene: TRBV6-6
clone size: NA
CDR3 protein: CASSWDRENTEAFF
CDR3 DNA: TGTGCCAGCAGTTGGGACAGGGAAAACACTGAAGCTTTCTTT

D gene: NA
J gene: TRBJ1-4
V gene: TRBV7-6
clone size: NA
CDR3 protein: CASSSRDFTNEKLFF
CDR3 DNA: TGTGCCAGCAGCTCCCGGGATTTCACTAATGAAAAACTGTTTTTT

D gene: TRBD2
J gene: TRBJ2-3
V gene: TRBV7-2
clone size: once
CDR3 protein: CASSLRLAGSTDTQYF
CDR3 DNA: TGTGCCAGCAGCTTGCGACTAGCGGGGAGCACAGATACGCAGTATTTT

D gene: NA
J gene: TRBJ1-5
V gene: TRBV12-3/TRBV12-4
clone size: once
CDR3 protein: CASSLWPEAQHF
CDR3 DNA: TGTGCCAGCAGTTTATGGCCCGAGGCCCAGCATTTT

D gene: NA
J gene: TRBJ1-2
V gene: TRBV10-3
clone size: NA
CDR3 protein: CAISPTGKDGYTF
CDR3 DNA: TGTGCCATCAGCCCCACGGGGAAAGATGGCTACACCTTC

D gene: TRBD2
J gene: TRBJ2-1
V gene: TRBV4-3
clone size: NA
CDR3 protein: CASSQDWTSSFPNEQFF
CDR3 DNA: TGCGCCAGCAGCCAAGATTGGACTAGTTCGTTTCCCAATGAGCAGTTCTTC

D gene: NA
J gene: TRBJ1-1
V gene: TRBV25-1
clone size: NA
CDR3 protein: CASRGSIAEAFF
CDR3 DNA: TGTGCCAGCCGAGGGAGTATCGCTGAAGCTTTCTTT

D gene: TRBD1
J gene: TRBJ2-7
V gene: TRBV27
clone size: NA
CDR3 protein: CASSLRTGLAYEQYF
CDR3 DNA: TGTGCCAGCAGTTTACGGACAGGGCTTGCCTACGAGCAGTACTTC

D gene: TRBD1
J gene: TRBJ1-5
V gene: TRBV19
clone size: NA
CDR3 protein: CASSSGTGGRQPQHF
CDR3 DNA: TGTGCCAGTAGTAGTGGGACAGGGGGGCGGCAGCCCCAGCATTTT

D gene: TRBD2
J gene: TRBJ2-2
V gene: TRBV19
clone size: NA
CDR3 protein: CASSIRLAGGPDGELFF
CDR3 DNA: TGTGCCAGTAGTATACGTCTAGCGGGAGGGCCTGACGGGGAGCTGTTTTTT

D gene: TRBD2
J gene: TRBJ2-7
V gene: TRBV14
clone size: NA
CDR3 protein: CASSHQAGGAARYEQYF
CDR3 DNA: TGTGCCAGCAGCCACCAAGCGGGGGGCGCAGCCAGATACGAGCAGTACTTC

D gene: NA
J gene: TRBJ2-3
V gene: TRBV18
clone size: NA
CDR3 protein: CASSAYLGETDTQYF
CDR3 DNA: TGTGCCAGCTCAGCGTACCTCGGGGAGACAGATACGCAGTATTTT

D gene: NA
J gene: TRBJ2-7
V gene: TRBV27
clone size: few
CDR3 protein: CASSQNRGSPYEQYF
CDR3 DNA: TGTGCCAGCAGCCAAAATCGGGGATCCCCTTACGAGCAGTACTTC

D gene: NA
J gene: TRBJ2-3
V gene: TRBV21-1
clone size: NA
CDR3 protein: CASSKVSSGRAGDTQYF
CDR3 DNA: TGTGCCAGCAGCAAAGTTTCTAGCGGGAGGGCAGGGGATACGCAGTATTTT

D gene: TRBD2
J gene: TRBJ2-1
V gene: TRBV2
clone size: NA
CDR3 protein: CASSEITSGEQFF
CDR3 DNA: TGTGCCAGCAGTGAGATAACTAGCGGCGAGCAGTTCTTC

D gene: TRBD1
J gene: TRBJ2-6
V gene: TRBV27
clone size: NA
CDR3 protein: CASSSSGTGFGANVLTF
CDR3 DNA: TGTGCCAGCAGTTCTTCCGGGACAGGGTTCGGGGCCAACGTCCTGACTTTC

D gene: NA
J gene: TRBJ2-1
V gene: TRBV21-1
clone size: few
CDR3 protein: CASSKDASGSWSFLSDEQFF
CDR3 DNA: TGTGCCAGCAGCAAAGATGCTAGCGGGAGTTGGTCTTTTCTATCGGATGAGCAGTTCTTC

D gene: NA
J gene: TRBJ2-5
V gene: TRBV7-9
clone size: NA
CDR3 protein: CASSLRQFQETQYF
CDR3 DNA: TGTGCCAGCAGCTTACGTCAGTTCCAAGAGACCCAGTACTTC

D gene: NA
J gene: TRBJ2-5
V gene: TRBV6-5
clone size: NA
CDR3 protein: CASSRGIGRRTQYF
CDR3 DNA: TGTGCCAGCAGCCGCGGTATCGGAAGAAGAACCCAGTACTTC

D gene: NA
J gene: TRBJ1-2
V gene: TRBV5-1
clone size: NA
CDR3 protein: CASSSDRAYGYTF
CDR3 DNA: TGCGCCAGCAGCTCTGACAGAGCCTATGGCTACACCTTC

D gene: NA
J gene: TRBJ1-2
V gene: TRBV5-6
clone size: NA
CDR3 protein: CASSFGRGGYTF
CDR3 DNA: TGTGCCAGCAGCTTCGGCAGGGGTGGCTACACCTTC

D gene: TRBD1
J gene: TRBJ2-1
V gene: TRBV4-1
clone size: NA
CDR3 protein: CASSQDGTGPYNEQFF
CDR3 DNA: TGCGCCAGCAGCCAAGATGGGACAGGGCCCTACAATGAGCAGTTCTTC

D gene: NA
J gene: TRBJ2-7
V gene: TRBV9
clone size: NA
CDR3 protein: CASSPRGSGYEQYF
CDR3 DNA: TGTGCCAGCAGCCCACGGGGTAGCGGATACGAGCAGTACTTC

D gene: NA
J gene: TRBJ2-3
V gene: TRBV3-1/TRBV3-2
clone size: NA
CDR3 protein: CASSQFLVGDSTDTQYF
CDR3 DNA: TGTGCCAGCAGCCAATTCCTTGTGGGAGATAGCACAGATACGCAGTATTTT

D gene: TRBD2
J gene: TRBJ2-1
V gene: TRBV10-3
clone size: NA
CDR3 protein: CAISEPPSGRDEQFF
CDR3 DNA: TGTGCCATCAGTGAGCCACCTAGCGGGAGGGATGAGCAGTTCTTC

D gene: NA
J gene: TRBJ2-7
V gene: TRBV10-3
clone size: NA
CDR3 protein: CAIMGGASIEQYF
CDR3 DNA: TGTGCCATCATGGGCGGGGCTTCGATTGAGCAGTACTTC

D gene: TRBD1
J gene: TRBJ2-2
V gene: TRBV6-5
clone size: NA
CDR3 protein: CASSYGQGYTGELFF
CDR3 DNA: TGTGCCAGCAGTTACGGACAGGGGTACACCGGGGAGCTGTTTTTT

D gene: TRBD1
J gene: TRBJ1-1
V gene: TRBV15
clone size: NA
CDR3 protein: CATKQGPSPSTEAFF
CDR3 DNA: TGTGCCACCAAACAGGGGCCATCCCCCAGCACTGAAGCTTTCTTT

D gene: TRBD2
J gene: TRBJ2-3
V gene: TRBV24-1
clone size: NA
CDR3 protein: CATSLGAGVPDTQYF
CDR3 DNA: TGTGCCACCAGCCTCGGAGCGGGAGTGCCAGATACGCAGTATTTT

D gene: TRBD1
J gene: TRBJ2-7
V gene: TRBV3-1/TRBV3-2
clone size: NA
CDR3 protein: CASSLGRGRREQYF
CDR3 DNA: TGTGCCAGCAGCCTTGGCAGGGGGCGCAGAGAGCAGTACTTC

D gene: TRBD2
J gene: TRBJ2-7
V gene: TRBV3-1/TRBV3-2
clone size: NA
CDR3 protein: CASSPVGLAGDEQYF
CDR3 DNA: TGTGCCAGCAGCCCGGTCGGACTAGCCGGGGACGAGCAGTACTTC

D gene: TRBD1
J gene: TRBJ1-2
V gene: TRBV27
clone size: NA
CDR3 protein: CASRLTGGTIYTF
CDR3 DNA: TGTGCCAGCAGACTGACAGGGGGCACGATCTACACCTTC

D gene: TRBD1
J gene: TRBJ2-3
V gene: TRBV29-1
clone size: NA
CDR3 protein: CSVPGQGYDTQYF
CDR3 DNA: TGCAGCGTACCGGGACAGGGATACGATACGCAGTATTTT

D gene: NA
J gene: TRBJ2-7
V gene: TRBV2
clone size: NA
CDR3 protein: CASSPLAPQQYF
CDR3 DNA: TGTGCCAGCAGTCCCCTAGCGCCCCAGCAGTACTTC